One sample yielded the 13 T cell receptor beta chains listed below, sequenced in a study of low-dose radiotherapy and immunotherapy resistance in tumors. Described time point: before trial treatment. Priming of first-strand cDNA relied on TRAV- and TRBV-specific primers (covering alpha and beta chains). An approximately 19-cycle PCR with a constant-region primer and V-primer adapter amplified TCRs. TCRdb re-analysed the reads in MiXCR, keeping a single row per CDR3 protein. The sample has 54,000 or so distinct CDR3 sequences; approximately 25% are singletons. Sample: PBMCs, taken before treatment. Source of these receptors: a male donor with prostate cancer.

This clonotype was recorded a few times. CDR3 sequence reads: CASSYAGTYEQYF. In DNA, the CDR3 is TGTGCCAGCAGTTACGCTGGGACCTACGAGCAGTACTTC. The V gene is TRBV6-2 or TRBV6-3, the J gene TRBJ2-7; unclear D gene. Looked up from germline, CDR1 is MNHEY and CDR2 is SVGEGT. V was cut by 2 bases and J by 2 bases, with 7 bases left in between. The CDR3 sequence is 13 residues long.

On this clonotype: A far larger clone is a single base away, which makes a read error likely. The rearrangement uses TRBV6-6 and TRBJ2-2, with D perhaps matching TRBD1 (5 bases). The germline V gene encodes CDR1 MNHNY and CDR2 SVGAGI (reference sequence). This CDR3 comprises 15 residues. The CDR3 bases are TGTGCCAGCAGTTACTCGCTGCAGGGTACCGTGGAGCTGTTTTTT. Its translation: CASSYSLQGTVELFF.

This clonotype has at least ten counts. This sequence joins TRBV19 and TRBJ2-5; D not resolved. Germline values: CDR1 LNHDA, CDR2 SQIVND (reference sequence). Trimming stripped 5 bases from V and 6 bases from J, with 13 bases between. The CDR3 extends over 13 amino acids. The CDR3 region is CASSPNFGQTQYF. DNA for the CDR3: TGTGCCAGTAGTCCCAATTTCGGGCAGACCCAGTACTTC.

In its sample, this clonotype was seen many times. The chain links TRBV29-1 to TRBJ1-5, with D possibly matching TRBD1 (5 bases). The CDR3 is 12 amino acids. Per the germline V gene, CDR1 is SQVTM and CDR2 is ANQGSEA. The V and J ends lost 7 bases and 5 bases respectively, with 12 bases between them. Here the CDR3 reads CSAAGGDQPQHF. CDR3 nucleotide sequence: TGCAGCGCCGCGGGGGGAGATCAGCCCCAGCATTTT.

This clonotype has ten or more counts. The J gene is TRBJ1-5, the V gene TRBV30, with D possibly TRBD1 on 6 matching bases. The germline V and J ends were trimmed by 3 bases and 4 bases, with 16 bases remaining between them. The germline CDR1 and CDR2 sequences are GTSNPN and SVGIG (reference sequence). The CDR3 has 15 amino acids. The CDR3 is CAWSADAGENQPQHF. The CDR3, as DNA: TGTGCCTGGAGCGCCGATGCAGGGGAGAATCAGCCCCAGCATTTT. The whole variable domain, remainder taken from reference TRBV30 and TRBJ1-5, is SQTIHQWPATLVQPVGSPLSLECTVEGTSNPNLYWYRQAAGRGLQLLFYSVGIGQISSEVPQNLSASRPQDRQFILSSKKLLLSDSGFYLCAWSADAGENQPQHFGDGTRLSIL.

This clonotype turned up a few times. The chain links TRBV7-2 to TRBJ2-2; perhaps TRBD1 as D (6 bases). V lost 2 bases to trimming and J lost 3 bases, with 13 bases between them. This CDR3 is 16 amino acids long. The germline V gene has CDR1 SGHTA and CDR2 FQGNSA. The DNA of the CDR3 is TGTGCCAGCAGCTTATGGACAGTAATAGACACCGGGGAGCTGTTTTTT. The encoded protein is CASSLWTVIDTGELFF.

As concerns this clonotype: A far bigger clonotype differs at one base, so this is likely a read error. The chain couples TRBV13 to TRBJ2-7; D is possibly TRBD2 (5 bases). Germline assignment: CDR1 PRHDT and CDR2 FYEKMQ (reference sequence). This CDR3 spans 13 amino acids. V was shortened by 6 bases and J by 6 bases, with 15 bases between the two germline ends. The CDR3 coding sequence is TGTGCCAGCAGGGATCCCGGGAAGGCCGAGCAGTACTTC. It translates to CASRDPGKAEQYF. The whole variable domain, remainder taken from reference TRBV13 and TRBJ2-7, is AAGVIQSPRHLIKEKRETATLKCYPIPRHDTVYWYQQGPGQDPQFLISFYEKMQSDKGSIPDRFSAQQFSDYHSELNMSSLELGDSALYFCASRDPGKAEQYFGPGTRLTVT.

The sample holds one count of this clonotype. This chain uses TRBV11-2 with TRBJ2-3; D gene unclear. CDR1 is SGHAT, CDR2 FQNNGV, per germline. The germline V and J ends were trimmed by 0 bases and 2 bases, with 9 bases remaining between them. The CDR3 is made up of 15 amino acids. The chain's CDR3 is CASSLEGGNTDTQYF. The CDR3 DNA follows: TGTGCCAGCAGCTTAGAGGGCGGAAACACAGATACGCAGTATTTT.

The V and J genes are TRBV3-1 and TRBJ1-2; 8 nucleotides agree with TRBD1. The V gene's germline CDR1 is LGHDT and CDR2 YNNKEL (reference sequence). V shed 4 bases and J 4 bases; nucleotides not matched to a gene: 11. The CDR3 is 16 residues long. This CDR3 reads CASSPLAGGASYGYTF. CDR3 DNA: TGTGCCAGCAGCCCGTTGGCAGGGGGCGCGTCCTATGGCTACACCTTC.

This clonotype has at least ten counts. The chain links TRBV7-9 to TRBJ1-1; D may be TRBD1 (6 bases). Per germline, CDR1 SEHNR and CDR2 FQNEAQ (reference sequence). CDR3 length equals 14 residues. The V end was cut by 5 bases, the J end by 1 base, with 11 bases between. The CDR3 DNA reads as TGTGCCAGCAGCCCCCCGGGGGCGAACACTGAAGCTTTCTTT. Translating it yields CASSPPGANTEAFF.

This clonotype has ten or more counts. The chain is built from TRBV7-6 and TRBJ1-6, with D perhaps matching TRBD1 (6 bases). In germline, CDR1 is SGHVS, CDR2 FNYEAQ. V lost 5 bases to trimming and J lost 3 bases, with 11 bases between them. The CDR3 is made up of 15 amino acids. In DNA, the CDR3 is TGTGCCAGCAGCGACCGCAGGGGCTATAATTCACCCCTCCACTTT. Protein sequence: CASSDRRGYNSPLHF.

V and J are TRBV6-2 or TRBV6-3 and TRBJ2-2; D assignment may be TRBD1 or TRBD2 (6 bases each). From germline, CDR1 is MNHEY and CDR2 SVGEGT. CDR3 length equals 15 residues. Between the trimmed V and J ends, which lost 3 bases and 6 bases, there was a span of 14 bases. For the CDR3, the DNA is TGTGCCAGCAGTTATGCGGGACAAATGTCCGGGGAGCTGTTTTTT. The encoded protein is CASSYAGQMSGELFF.

This clonotype was counted many times. The chain recombines TRBV20-1 with TRBJ2-2; TRBD1 matches at 7 bases. Germline assignment: CDR1 DFQATT and CDR2 SNEGSKA (reference sequence). J gave up 3 bases and V 5 bases, and 6 bases lay outside the gene matches. This CDR3 has 14 residues. The CDR3 protein is CSAQGGRDTGELFF. The CDR3 nucleotides read TGCAGTGCTCAAGGGGGCAGAGACACCGGGGAGCTGTTTTTT.